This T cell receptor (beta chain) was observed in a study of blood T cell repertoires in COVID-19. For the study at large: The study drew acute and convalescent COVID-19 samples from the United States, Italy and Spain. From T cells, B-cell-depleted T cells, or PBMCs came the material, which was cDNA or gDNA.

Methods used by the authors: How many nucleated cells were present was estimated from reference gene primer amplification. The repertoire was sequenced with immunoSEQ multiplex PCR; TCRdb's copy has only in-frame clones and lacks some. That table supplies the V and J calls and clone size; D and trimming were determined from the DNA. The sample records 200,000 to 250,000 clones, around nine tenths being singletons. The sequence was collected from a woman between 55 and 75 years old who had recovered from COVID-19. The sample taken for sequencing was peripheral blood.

CDR3 bases: TGTGCCAGTAGCATTAGCGGGGGGATCTCCTACGAGCAGTACTTC. Encoded protein: CASSISGGISYEQYF. The chain combines TRBV19 with TRBJ2-7, with 10 bases identical to TRBD2. This CDR3 has 15 residues. With V trimmed by 6 bases and J by 0 bases, 5 bases remained unmatched. CDR1 and CDR2 from the germline V gene are LNHDA and SQIVND (reference sequence). Supplemented by reference TRBV19 and TRBJ2-7, the full variable domain reads DGGITQSPKYLFRKEGQNVTLSCEQNLNHDAMYWYRQDPGQGLRLIYYSQIVNDFQKGDIAEGYSVSREKKESFPLTVTSAQKNPTAFYLCASSISGGISYEQYFGPGTRLTVT.